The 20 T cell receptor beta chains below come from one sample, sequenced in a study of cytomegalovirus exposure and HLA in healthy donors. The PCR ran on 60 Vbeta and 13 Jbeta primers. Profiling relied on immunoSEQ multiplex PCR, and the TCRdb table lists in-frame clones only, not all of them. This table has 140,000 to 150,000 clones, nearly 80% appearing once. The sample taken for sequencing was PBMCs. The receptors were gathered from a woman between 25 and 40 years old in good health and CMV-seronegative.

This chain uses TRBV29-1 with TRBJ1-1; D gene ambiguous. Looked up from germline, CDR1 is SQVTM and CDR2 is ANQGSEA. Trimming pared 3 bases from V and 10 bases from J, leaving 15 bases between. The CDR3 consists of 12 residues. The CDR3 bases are TGCAGCGTTGATGGACGATCGGGGAGAGCTTTCTTT. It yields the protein CSVDGRSGRAFF. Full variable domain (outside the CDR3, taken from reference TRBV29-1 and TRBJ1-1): SAVISQKPSRDICQRGTSLTIQCQVDSQVTMMFWYRQQPGQSLTLIATANQGSEATYESGFVIDKFPISRPNLTFSTLTVSNMSPEDSSIYLCSVDGRSGRAFFGQGTRLTVV.

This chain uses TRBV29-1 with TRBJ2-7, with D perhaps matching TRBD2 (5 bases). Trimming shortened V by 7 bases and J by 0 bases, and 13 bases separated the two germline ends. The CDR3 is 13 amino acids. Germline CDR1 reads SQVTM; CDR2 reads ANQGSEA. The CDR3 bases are TGCAGCGCCGAAGCGAGCGGCTCCTACGAGCAGTACTTC. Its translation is CSAEASGSYEQYF.

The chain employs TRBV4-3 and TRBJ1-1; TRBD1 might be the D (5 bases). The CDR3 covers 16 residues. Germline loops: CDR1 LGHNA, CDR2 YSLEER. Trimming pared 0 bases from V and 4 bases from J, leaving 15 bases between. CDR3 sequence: CASSQDRVLTGTEAFF. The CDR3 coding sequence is TGCGCCAGCAGCCAAGACAGGGTCCTCACGGGCACTGAAGCTTTCTTT.

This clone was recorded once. The CDR3: CASSYSLQGNSPLHF. The CDR3 DNA reads as TGTGCCAGCAGTTACTCTCTACAGGGGAATTCACCCCTCCACTTT. V and J are TRBV6-5 and TRBJ1-6; 7 bases agree with TRBD1. Germline trimming cut 0 bases from V and 7 bases from J; bases unmatched to any gene: 3. This CDR3 is 15 amino acids long. From germline, CDR1 is MNHEY and CDR2 SVGAGI.

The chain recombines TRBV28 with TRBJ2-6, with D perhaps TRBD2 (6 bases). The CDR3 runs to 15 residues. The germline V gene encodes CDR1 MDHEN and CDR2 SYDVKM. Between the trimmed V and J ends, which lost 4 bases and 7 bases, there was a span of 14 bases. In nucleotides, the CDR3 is TGTGCCAGCAGTTCTCCGGGACTTGGAGCCAACGTCCTGACTTTC. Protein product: CASSSPGLGANVLTF.

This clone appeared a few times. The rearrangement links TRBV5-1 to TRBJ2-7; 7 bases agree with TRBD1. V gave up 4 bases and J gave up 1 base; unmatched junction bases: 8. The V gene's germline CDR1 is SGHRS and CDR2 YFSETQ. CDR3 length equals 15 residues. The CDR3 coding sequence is TGCGCCAGCAGCCTCGCCCGGACAGGTTCCTACGAGCAGTACTTC. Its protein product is CASSLARTGSYEQYF. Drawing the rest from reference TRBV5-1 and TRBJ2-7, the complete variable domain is KAGVTQTPRYLIKTRGQQVTLSCSPISGHRSVSWYQQTPGQGLQFLFEYFSETQRNKGNFPGRFSGRQFSNSRSEMNVSTLELGDSALYLCASSLARTGSYEQYFGPGTRLTVT.

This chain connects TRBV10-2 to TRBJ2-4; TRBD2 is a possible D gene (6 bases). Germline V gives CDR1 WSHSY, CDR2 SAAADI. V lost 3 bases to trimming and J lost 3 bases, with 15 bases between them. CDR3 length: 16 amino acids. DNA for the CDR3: TGCGCCAGCAGTGATATGAGGGCGGAGGGCAAAAACATTCAGTACTTC. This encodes CASSDMRAEGKNIQYF.

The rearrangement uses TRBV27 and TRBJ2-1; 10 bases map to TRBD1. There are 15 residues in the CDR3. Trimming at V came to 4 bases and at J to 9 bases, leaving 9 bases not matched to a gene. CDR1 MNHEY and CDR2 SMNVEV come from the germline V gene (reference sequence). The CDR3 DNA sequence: TGTGCCAGCAGTTGGATCGGGACAGGGGCTGGTGAGCAGTTCTTC. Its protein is CASSWIGTGAGEQFF.

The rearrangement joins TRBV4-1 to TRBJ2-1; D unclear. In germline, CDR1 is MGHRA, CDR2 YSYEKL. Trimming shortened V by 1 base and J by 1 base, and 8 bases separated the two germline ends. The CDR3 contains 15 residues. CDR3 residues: CASSQGGGSYNEQFF. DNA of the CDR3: TGCGCCAGCAGCCAAGGAGGCGGATCCTACAATGAGCAGTTCTTC.

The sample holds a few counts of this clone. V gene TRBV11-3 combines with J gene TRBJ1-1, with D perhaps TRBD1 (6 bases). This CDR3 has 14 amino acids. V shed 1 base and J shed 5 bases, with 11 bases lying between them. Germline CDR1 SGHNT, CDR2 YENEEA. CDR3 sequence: CASSLGGGGTEAFF. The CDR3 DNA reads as TGTGCCAGCAGCTTAGGAGGGGGGGGGACTGAAGCTTTCTTT.

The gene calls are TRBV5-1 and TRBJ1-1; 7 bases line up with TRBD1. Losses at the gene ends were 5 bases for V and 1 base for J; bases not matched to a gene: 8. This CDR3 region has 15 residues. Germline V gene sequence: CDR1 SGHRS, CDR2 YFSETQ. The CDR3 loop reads CASRMTGRGNTEAFF. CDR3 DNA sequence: TGCGCCAGCAGGATGACAGGGAGAGGGAACACTGAAGCTTTCTTT.

CDR3 in DNA: TGTGCCAGCAGCCCGGGACTAGAGGTTGATGAGCAGTTCTTC. As protein: CASSPGLEVDEQFF. The genes are TRBV4-2 and TRBJ2-1, with TRBD2 matching over 8 bases. V shed 4 bases and J 8 bases; nucleotides not matched to a gene: 7. The CDR3 contains 14 residues. Germline assignment: CDR1 LGHNA and CDR2 YNFKEQ.

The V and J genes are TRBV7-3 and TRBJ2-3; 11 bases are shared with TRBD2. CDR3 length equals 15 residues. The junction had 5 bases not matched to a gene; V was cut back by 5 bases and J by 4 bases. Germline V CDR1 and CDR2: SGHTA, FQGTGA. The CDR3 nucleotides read TGTGCCAGCAGCCTCGGGACTAGCGGATCAGATACGCAGTATTTT. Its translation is CASSLGTSGSDTQYF.

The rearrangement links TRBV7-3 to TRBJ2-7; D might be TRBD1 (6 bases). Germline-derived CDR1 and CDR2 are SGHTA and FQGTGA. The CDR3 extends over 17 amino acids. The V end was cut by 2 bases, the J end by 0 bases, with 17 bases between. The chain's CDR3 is CASSLDSFAGDSYEQYF. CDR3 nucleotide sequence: TGTGCCAGCAGCTTAGATTCTTTTGCAGGGGACTCCTACGAGCAGTACTTC.

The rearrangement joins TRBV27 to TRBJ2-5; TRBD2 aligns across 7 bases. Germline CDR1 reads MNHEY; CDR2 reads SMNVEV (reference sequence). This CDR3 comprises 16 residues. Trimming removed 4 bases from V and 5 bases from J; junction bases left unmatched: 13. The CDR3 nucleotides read TGTGCCAGCAGTTCCCTAGGTCTAACCGGGAGGGAGACCCAGTACTTC. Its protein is CASSSLGLTGRETQYF.

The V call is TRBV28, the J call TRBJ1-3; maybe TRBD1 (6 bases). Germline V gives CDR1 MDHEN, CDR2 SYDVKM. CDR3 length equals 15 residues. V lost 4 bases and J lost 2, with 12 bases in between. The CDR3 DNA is TGTGCCAGCAGTTGGGGGGGGCCGACTGGAAACACCATATATTTT. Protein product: CASSWGGPTGNTIYF.

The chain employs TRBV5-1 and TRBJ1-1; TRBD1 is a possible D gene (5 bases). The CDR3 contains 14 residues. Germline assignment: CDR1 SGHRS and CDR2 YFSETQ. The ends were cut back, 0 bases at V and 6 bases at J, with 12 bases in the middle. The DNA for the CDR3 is TGCGCCAGCAGCTTGGGTCAGGGCTACGCTGAAGCTTTCTTT. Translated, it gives CASSLGQGYAEAFF.

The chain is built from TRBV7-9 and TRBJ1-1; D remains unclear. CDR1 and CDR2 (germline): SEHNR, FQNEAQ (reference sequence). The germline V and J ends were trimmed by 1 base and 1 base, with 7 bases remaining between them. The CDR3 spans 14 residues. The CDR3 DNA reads TGTGCCAGCAGCTTAGGACAACGGAACACTGAAGCTTTCTTT. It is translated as CASSLGQRNTEAFF.

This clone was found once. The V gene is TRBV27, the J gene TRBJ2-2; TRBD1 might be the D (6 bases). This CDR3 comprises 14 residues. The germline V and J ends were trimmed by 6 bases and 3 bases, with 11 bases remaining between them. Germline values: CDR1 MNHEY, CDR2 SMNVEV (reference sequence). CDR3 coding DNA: TGTGCCAGCAGCTTCGGACAGTACACCGGGGAGCTGTTTTTT. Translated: CASSFGQYTGELFF.

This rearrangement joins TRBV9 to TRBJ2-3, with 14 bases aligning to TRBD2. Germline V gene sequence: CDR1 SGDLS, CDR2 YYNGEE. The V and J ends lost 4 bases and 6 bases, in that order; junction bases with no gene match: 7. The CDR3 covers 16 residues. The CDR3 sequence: CASSPGLAGGRDTQYF. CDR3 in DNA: TGTGCCAGCAGCCCCGGACTAGCGGGGGGCCGGGATACGCAGTATTTT. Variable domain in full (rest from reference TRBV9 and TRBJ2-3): DSGVTQTPKHLITATGQRVTLRCSPRSGDLSVYWYQQSLDQGLQFLIQYYNGEERAKGNILERFSAQQFPDLHSELNLSSLELGDSALYFCASSPGLAGGRDTQYFGPGTRLTVL.